Shown below are 17 T cell receptor beta chains from a single sample sequenced in a study of regulatory T cells in long-lasting Graves disease. Time point given: newly diagnosed GD, antithyroid drugs for less than 3 months. From PBMCs, RNA was extracted and then used to make the TCR library. Assembly of TCR beta libraries relied on iRepertoire HTBI primers together with Arm-PCR of CDR3 regions. MiXCR, applied by TCRdb to the multiplex PCR reads, yields one record per CDR3 protein. The table records roughly 520,000 distinct CDR3 sequences, about 12% of them present only once. Separately, the same data were catalogued under a study of T cells in Graves' hyperthyroidism and ophthalmopathy.

Sequencing was performed on peripheral blood mononuclear cells (PBMCs), taken at new diagnosis, from a patient treated with antithyroid drugs. Source of these receptors: a woman in her twenties or thirties with Graves disease.

This clonotype was detected many times. The chain is built from TRBV24-1 and TRBJ2-5; TRBD2 aligns across 14 bases. The CDR3 covers 17 residues. Germline V CDR1 and CDR2: KGHDR, SFDVKD. J lost 4 bases, V lost 4 bases, and 7 bases had no gene match. Here the CDR3 DNA reads TGTGCCACCAGTGAACCGGGACTAGCGGGAGATTCAGAGACCCAGTACTTC. Residues: CATSEPGLAGDSETQYF.

About this clonotype itself: It may be a read error: a sequence one base away is much more abundant. The V gene is TRBV6-9, the J gene TRBJ2-2; TRBD2 is a possible D gene (5 bases). The CDR3 extends over 13 amino acids. The germline CDR1 and CDR2 sequences are MNHGY and SVAAGI. CDR3: CTSSYGDTGELFF. The DNA of the CDR3 is TGTACCAGCAGTTACGGGGATACCGGGGAGCTGTTTTTT.

The chain combines TRBV7-9 with TRBJ2-7; no reliable D call. Between the trimmed V and J ends, which lost 3 bases and 4 bases, there was a span of 10 bases. The germline gives CDR1 SEHNR, CDR2 FQNEAQ (reference sequence). The length of the CDR3 is 13 residues. The CDR3 reads CASSFDGRYEQYF. In nucleotides, the CDR3 is TGTGCCAGCAGCTTCGACGGCCGATACGAGCAGTACTTC.

The J gene is TRBJ2-5, the V gene TRBV4-1; D perhaps matches TRBD2 (5 bases). CDR1 and CDR2 from the germline V gene are MGHRA and YSYEKL. Deletions cut 1 base from V and 4 bases from J, with 10 bases between. The CDR3 extends over 14 amino acids. The CDR3 DNA is TGCGCCAGCAGCCAAGCGGAGCGGAGAGAGACCCAGTACTTC. It specifies CASSQAERRETQYF.

A word on this clonotype: One end of the junction varies from germline; a read error may be responsible. V and J are TRBV11-2 and TRBJ2-3; 8 bases map to TRBD2. CDR3 length: 15 amino acids. Germline loops: CDR1 SGHAT, CDR2 FQNNGV. The CDR3, as DNA: TGTGCCAGCGGCTTAGCAGCGGGAGAAACAGATACGCAGTATTTT. Translation gives CASGLAAGETDTQYF.

This clonotype was counted many times. The chain links TRBV7-9 to TRBJ2-1; 7 bases are a match to TRBD2. The CDR3 runs to 17 residues. Trimming cost V 1 base and J 0 bases; bases outside gene matches: 6. Looked up from germline, CDR1 is SEHNR and CDR2 is FQNEAQ (reference sequence). The CDR3 sequence is CASSLGPAGSSYNEQFF. In nucleotides, the CDR3 is TGTGCCAGCAGCTTAGGCCCAGCGGGATCCTCCTACAATGAGCAGTTCTTC.

This clonotype was counted at least ten times. V usage is TRBV7-9 and J usage is TRBJ2-2, with 9 nucleotides matching TRBD2. Looked up from germline, CDR1 is SEHNR and CDR2 is FQNEAQ (reference sequence). CDR3 length: 16 amino acids. The trim removed 11 bases at V and 3 bases at J, leaving 13 bases unmatched. The CDR3 loop is CALNRGGASHTGELFF. CDR3 DNA sequence: TGTGCCCTAAATCGCGGGGGGGCGTCCCACACCGGGGAGCTGTTTTTT.

This clonotype was detected ten times or more. The rearrangement uses TRBV7-9 and TRBJ2-7, with D possibly being TRBD2 (6 bases). The germline V and J ends were trimmed by 4 bases and 5 bases, with 12 bases remaining between them. CDR3 length: 13 amino acids. Germline V gene sequence: CDR1 SEHNR, CDR2 FQNEAQ (reference sequence). CDR3 protein: CASSYGTRHEQYF. The CDR3 DNA reads TGTGCCAGCAGCTACGGGACTCGCCACGAGCAGTACTTC. Complete variable domain (other parts from reference TRBV7-9 and TRBJ2-7): DTGVSQNPRHKITKRGQNVTFRCDPISEHNRLYWYRQTLGQGPEFLTYFQNEAQLEKSRLLSDRFSAERPKGSFSTLEIQRTEQGDSAMYLCASSYGTRHEQYFGPGTRLTVT.

The sample holds many counts of this clonotype. The rearrangement links TRBV12-3 or TRBV12-4 to TRBJ1-5, with D uncertain. Trimming stripped 3 bases from V and 4 bases from J, with 10 bases between. This CDR3 has 14 residues. The DNA of the CDR3 is TGTGCCAGCAGTTTGAGCTGGGCTAATCAGCCCCAGCATTTT. As protein: CASSLSWANQPQHF.

This clonotype occurred a few times. The V and J genes are TRBV11-1 and TRBJ1-2; TRBD1 agrees at 7 bases. The CDR3 loop spans 15 amino acids. CDR1 is SGHAT, CDR2 FQDESV, per germline (reference sequence). J was trimmed by 7 bases and V by 5 bases; bases with no gene match: 13. CDR3: CASSPQGVAGVGYTF. Here the CDR3 DNA reads TGTGCCAGCAGCCCCCAGGGGGTAGCGGGAGTTGGCTACACCTTC. The variable domain in full, with the rest retrieved from reference TRBV11-1 and TRBJ1-2, is EAEVAQSPRYKITEKSQAVAFWCDPISGHATLYWYRQILGQGPELLVQFQDESVVDDSQLPKDRFSAERLKGVDSTLKIQPAELGDSAMYLCASSPQGVAGVGYTFGSGTRLTVV.

This clonotype was seen repeatedly, ten times or more. This rearrangement joins TRBV29-1 to TRBJ2-5; D gene ambiguous. Trimming stripped 6 bases from V and 5 bases from J, with 16 bases between. The germline gives CDR1 SQVTM, CDR2 ANQGSEA. CDR3 length: 13 amino acids. The CDR3, as DNA: TGCAGCGTCCAATCTTCGACCCGTGAGACCCAGTACTTC. Encoded protein: CSVQSSTRETQYF.

In its sample, this clonotype was seen many times. The chain employs TRBV20-1 and TRBJ2-1; D is unclear. This CDR3 has 17 amino acids. The germline V and J ends were trimmed by 0 bases and 0 bases, with 15 bases remaining between them. Germline V gives CDR1 DFQATT, CDR2 SNEGSKA (reference sequence). The CDR3 coding sequence is TGCAGTGCTAGAGATTTTTTCGACGCGAGCTCCTACAATGAGCAGTTCTTC. It yields the protein CSARDFFDASSYNEQFF.

This clonotype was picked up one time. A far larger clone is off by one base, so a read error is likely. The rearrangement joins TRBV2 to TRBJ2-7; 8 bases are shared with TRBD2. Gene TRBJ2-1 matches the end of the DNA better, so the J call may be wrong. The CDR3 has 16 amino acids. Per the germline V gene, CDR1 is SNHLY and CDR2 is FYNNEI. CDR3 in DNA: TGTGCCAGCAGTGGAGCTAGCGGGCCCCTTCACAATGAGCAGTTCTTC. Amino acids: CASSGASGPLHNEQFF.

This clonotype was observed many times. The rearrangement joins TRBV7-6 to TRBJ2-3; TRBD2 agrees at 8 bases. CDR3 length: 18 amino acids. V was clipped by 5 bases and J by 5 bases; unmatched bases: 18. Germline lookup yields CDR1 SGHVS and CDR2 FNYEAQ. The CDR3 DNA is TGTGCCAGCAGCGAACTTCTATCAGGGAGCGGGAGCCAAGATACGCAGTATTTT. This codes for CASSELLSGSGSQDTQYF.

This clonotype was seen more than once but under ten times. The V call is TRBV9, the J call TRBJ2-7, with no clear D. V was pared by 3 bases and J by 3 bases, with 4 bases between. Germline V gene lookup returns CDR1 SGDLS and CDR2 YYNGEE. The CDR3 length is 11 residues. The CDR3 is CASSGLYEQYF. The CDR3 DNA follows: TGTGCCAGCAGCGGGCTCTACGAGCAGTACTTC. Supplemented by reference TRBV9 and TRBJ2-7, the full variable domain reads DSGVTQTPKHLITATGQRVTLRCSPRSGDLSVYWYQQSLDQGLQFLIQYYNGEERAKGNILERFSAQQFPDLHSELNLSSLELGDSALYFCASSGLYEQYFGPGTRLTVT.

This clonotype occurred many times. The gene calls are TRBV7-2 and TRBJ2-5, with D hard to call. The CDR3 extends over 13 amino acids. The V end lost 2 bases, the J end lost 5 bases, and 9 bases lay between the germline ends. Germline CDR1 reads SGHTA; CDR2 reads FQGNSA. The CDR3 coding sequence is TGTGCCAGCAGCTTAAGCGTAGGGGAGACCCAGTACTTC. Amino acid sequence: CASSLSVGETQYF.

This clonotype came up a few times. The genes are TRBV18 and TRBJ2-5; the D call may be TRBD1 or TRBD2 (5 bases each). The CDR3 is 14 amino acids. V gave up 4 bases and J gave up 2 bases, with 11 bases separating them. The germline V gene encodes CDR1 KGHSH and CDR2 LQKENI. The CDR3: CASSRGRLQETQYF. The CDR3, as DNA: TGTGCCAGCTCACGGGGACGGCTTCAAGAGACCCAGTACTTC.